These T cell receptor beta chains were read from a single sample in a study of blood T cell repertoires in COVID-19. Profiling relied on immunoSEQ multiplex PCR, and the TCRdb table lists in-frame clones only, not all of them. The sample contains 200,000 to 250,000 clones, roughly 80% of which appear only once. Source material: peripheral blood. Every receptor here comes from a human donor in a cohort sampled during active COVID-19. CDR3s include the opening cysteine and the closing phenylalanine or tryptophan. Fields, in order: V gene, clone size, J gene, D gene, CDR3 protein, CDR3 DNA. A D gene is named only where the DNA matches it firmly. Expanded clones are given a class, and other clones once, few, many or no size at all.

>TRBV19|few|TRBJ2-7|TRBD1
CASSIGAGQGYEQYF
TGTGCCAGTAGTATAGGGGCGGGACAGGGCTACGAGCAGTACTTC
>TRBV9|.|TRBJ1-1|.
CASSVGPTGGNTEAFF
TGTGCCAGCAGCGTAGGACCAACGGGGGGGAACACTGAAGCTTTCTTT
>TRBV15|few|TRBJ1-1|.
CATSRRLGISTEAFF
TGTGCCACCAGCAGGAGGCTCGGCATTAGCACTGAAGCTTTCTTT
>TRBV5-6|.|TRBJ2-7|.
CASSLVRGVQYF
TGTGCCAGCAGCTTGGTTCGCGGAGTGCAGTACTTC
>TRBV6-2/TRBV6-3|many|TRBJ2-5|TRBD2
CASSNPQRGLAGGLEETQYF
TGTGCCAGCAGTAACCCTCAGAGGGGACTAGCGGGGGGGTTGGAAGAGACCCAGTACTTC
>TRBV19|few|TRBJ1-2|TRBD1
CASSGQGNNYGYTF
TGTGCCAGTAGTGGACAGGGAAACAACTATGGCTACACCTTC
>TRBV12-3/TRBV12-4|.|TRBJ1-5|.
CASSPRDNQPQHF
TGTGCCAGCAGTCCGCGGGACAATCAGCCCCAGCATTTT
>TRBV27|.|TRBJ2-7|TRBD2
CASSRGGQTLYEQYF
TGTGCCAGCAGTCGGGGAGGGCAAACCCTTTACGAGCAGTACTTC
>TRBV9|.|TRBJ2-1|TRBD1
CASSVGTGVFNEQFF
TGTGCCAGCAGCGTAGGGACAGGGGTGTTCAATGAGCAGTTCTTC
>TRBV18|few|TRBJ2-7|.
CASSPGLNEQYF
TGTGCCAGCTCACCGGGACTCAACGAGCAGTACTTC
>TRBV5-1|.|TRBJ1-2|.
CASSPTWAYPSIYGYTF
TGCGCCAGCAGTCCTACCTGGGCCTATCCCTCCATTTATGGCTACACCTTC
>TRBV29-1|few|TRBJ1-2|.
CSVEAGNYGYTF
TGCAGCGTTGAGGCAGGGAACTATGGCTACACCTTC
>TRBV7-9|.|TRBJ1-3|.
CALNPISGNTIYF
TGTGCCCTAAACCCAATTTCAGGAAACACCATATATTTT
>TRBV9|.|TRBJ2-7|TRBD2
CASSSGHHLAGGEQYF
TGTGCCAGCAGCTCGGGACACCATTTAGCGGGAGGGGAGCAGTACTTC
>TRBV5-1|.|TRBJ2-2|.
CASSIAGNTGELFF
TGCGCCAGCAGCATCGCAGGAAACACCGGGGAGCTGTTTTTT
>TRBV6-1|.|TRBJ1-1|.
CASSENTRGFDTEAFF
TGTGCCAGCAGTGAAAACACGCGGGGGTTTGACACTGAAGCTTTCTTT
>TRBV27|.|TRBJ1-1|TRBD1
CASSLARGTLNTEAFF
TGTGCCAGCAGTTTGGCCAGGGGGACCCTGAACACTGAAGCTTTCTTT
>TRBV21-1|.|TRBJ2-7|.
CASSKSWTSGKDHEQYF
TGTGCCAGCAGCAAATCTTGGACTAGCGGGAAAGATCACGAGCAGTACTTC
>TRBV28|.|TRBJ1-1|.
CASRDPQNTEAFF
TGTGCCAGCAGAGATCCACAGAACACTGAAGCTTTCTTT
>TRBV29-1|.|TRBJ2-7|.
CSVERDYEQYF
TGCAGCGTTGAACGGGACTACGAGCAGTACTTC
>TRBV5-1|.|TRBJ1-6|.
CASSSALQGSGSPLHF
TGCGCCAGCAGCTCGGCCTTACAGGGTTCAGGTTCACCCCTCCACTTT
>TRBV27|.|TRBJ2-5|TRBD2
CASSPTRTSGRALGQETQYF
TGTGCCAGCAGTCCAACCCGGACTAGCGGGAGGGCCCTCGGCCAAGAGACCCAGTACTTC
>TRBV28|.|TRBJ1-1|.
CASSFAGTEAFF
TGTGCCAGCAGTTTTGCCGGGACTGAAGCTTTCTTT
>TRBV5-1|.|TRBJ2-7|TRBD1
CASSSTAGQAYEQYF
TGCGCCAGCAGCTCGACGGCGGGACAGGCCTACGAGCAGTACTTC
>TRBV7-8|.|TRBJ2-1|.
CASSPSLARSYNEQFF
TGTGCCAGCAGCCCGTCGTTAGCACGCTCCTACAATGAGCAGTTCTTC
>TRBV7-9|.|TRBJ2-7|TRBD1
CASSFLTGGSYEQYF
TGTGCCAGCAGCTTCCTGACAGGGGGCTCCTACGAGCAGTACTTC
>TRBV5-4|.|TRBJ2-7|.
CASSLAGSGPYEQYF
TGTGCCAGCAGCTTGGCGGGATCGGGCCCTTACGAGCAGTACTTC
>TRBV6-2/TRBV6-3|few|TRBJ2-1|TRBD2
CASSYSPLAGVYNEQFF
TGTGCCAGCAGTTACTCCCCACTAGCGGGAGTCTACAATGAGCAGTTCTTC
>TRBV11-2|.|TRBJ1-2|TRBD1
CASSRNSRQGANYGYTF
TGTGCCAGCAGCCGAAACTCTCGACAGGGTGCTAACTATGGCTACACCTTC
>TRBV28|.|TRBJ2-7|.
CASSLTATYEQYF
TGTGCCAGCAGTTTAACAGCCACCTACGAGCAGTACTTC
>TRBV12-3/TRBV12-4|.|TRBJ2-7|.
CASSYASYEQYF
TGTGCCAGCAGTTACGCCAGTTACGAGCAGTACTTC
>TRBV6-5|.|TRBJ1-1|.
CASSYSAGNTEAFF
TGTGCCAGCAGTTACTCCGCGGGGAACACTGAAGCTTTCTTT
>TRBV7-9|few|TRBJ2-7|TRBD2
CASSLAGLAETYEQYF
TGTGCCAGCAGCTTAGCCGGGCTAGCGGAAACCTACGAGCAGTACTTC
>TRBV25-1|once|TRBJ2-3|TRBD2
CASSELAGSTDTQYF
TGTGCCAGCAGTGAACTAGCGGGGAGCACAGATACGCAGTATTTT
>TRBV10-3|.|TRBJ2-1|TRBD2
CAIRAGRGYNEQFF
TGTGCCATTCGAGCGGGGCGTGGATACAATGAGCAGTTCTTC
>TRBV9|.|TRBJ2-1|.
CASNPGAGAYNEQFF
TGTGCCAGCAACCCAGGGGCGGGGGCTTACAATGAGCAGTTCTTC
>TRBV27|.|TRBJ2-7|.
CASSKPGSGAAEQYF
TGTGCCAGCAGCAAACCGGGGTCCGGTGCTGCCGAGCAGTACTTC
>TRBV28|many|TRBJ1-4|.
CASSLFSQPNEKLFF
TGTGCCAGCAGTTTGTTCTCACAGCCGAATGAAAAACTGTTTTTT
>TRBV7-8|.|TRBJ1-2|TRBD1
CASTLQGRLNYGYTF
TGTGCCAGCACCTTACAGGGGCGGTTAAACTATGGCTACACCTTC
>TRBV19|.|TRBJ2-5|.
CASSEGGRSQETQYF
TGTGCCTCCTCGGAGGGGGGGCGGTCGCAAGAGACCCAGTACTTC
>TRBV18|.|TRBJ1-3|.
CASSPRLTSTGNTIYF
TGTGCCAGCTCACCACGCCTGACTTCGACTGGAAACACCATATATTTT
>TRBV7-9|.|TRBJ1-1|.
CASSSPQSMNTEAFF
TGTGCCAGCAGCTCCCCACAGAGCATGAACACTGAAGCTTTCTTT
>TRBV7-9|once|TRBJ1-4|.
CASSPIGGPVTNEKLFF
TGTGCCAGCAGCCCTATAGGAGGGCCGGTTACTAATGAAAAACTGTTTTTT
>TRBV5-6|.|TRBJ2-7|.
CASSAAGIQYF
TGTGCCAGCAGCGCGGCCGGGATACAGTACTTC
>TRBV2|.|TRBJ2-2|TRBD2
CASKGPSGATGELFF
TGTGCCAGCAAGGGGCCTAGCGGGGCAACCGGGGAGCTGTTTTTT
>TRBV4-1|.|TRBJ1-4|TRBD1
CASSQVGQGRATNEKLFF
TGCGCCAGCAGCCAGGTAGGACAGGGTCGTGCAACTAATGAAAAACTGTTTTTT
>TRBV14|.|TRBJ1-2|.
CASSQDRVRGYTF
TGTGCCAGCAGCCAAGACAGGGTTAGAGGCTACACCTTC
>TRBV6-2/TRBV6-3|.|TRBJ1-4|.
CASSYDSLNEKLFF
TGTGCCAGCAGTTACGACAGTCTTAATGAAAAACTGTTTTTT
>TRBV10-1|.|TRBJ2-2|.
CASSVRGRDTGELFF
TGCGCCAGCAGTGTAAGGGGGAGGGACACCGGGGAGCTGTTTTTT
>TRBV7-2|.|TRBJ2-5|TRBD1
CASSSRDRPGETQYF
TGTGCCAGCAGCTCCCGGGACAGGCCAGGGGAGACCCAGTACTTC
>TRBV11-3|once|TRBJ1-1|.
CASSLGQGTEAFF
TGTGCCAGCAGCTTGGGCCAGGGCACTGAAGCTTTCTTT
>TRBV28|.|TRBJ1-2|TRBD1
CASSSHRTGHYGYTF
TGTGCCAGCAGTTCACACCGGACAGGGCACTATGGCTACACCTTC
>TRBV25-1|.|TRBJ2-1|TRBD2
CASSARLAVYNEQFF
TGTGCCAGCAGTGCAAGACTAGCGGTATACAATGAGCAGTTCTTC
>TRBV2|once|TRBJ2-5|TRBD2
CASRLAGVGGETQYF
TGTGCCAGCAGACTAGCGGGAGTGGGGGGGGAGACCCAGTACTTC
>TRBV4-1|.|TRBJ1-4|TRBD1
CASSQPTGSDEKLFF
TGCGCCAGCAGCCAACCGACAGGGTCCGATGAAAAACTGTTTTTT